This record covers a single T cell receptor (beta chain). Its antigen is as yet unknown. This record belongs to a study of blood T cells in healthy people across ages. After removal of 6 bases from V and 7 bases from J, the junction contained 7 bases not matched to a gene. This CDR3 region has 14 residues. The study's findings and limits: More naive CD4+ cells and higher diversity marked long-lived donors relative to aged donors. Possibly confounding the expanded clonotype changes was the fact that donor CMV status was unknown. It was found that TCR beta diversity correlated strongly with the percentage of naive T cells.

Through a sample-barcoded 5' primer and a J-beta primer mix, a second PCR was run for roughly 6 to 12 cycles. A tag from a template-switch adaptor with 12 random nucleotides marked each cDNA molecule. MiXCR, applied by TCRdb to the 5' RACE reads, yields one record per CDR3 protein. The sample gives about 680,000 distinct CDR3 sequences, around half of which show up once; around a third is in the top ten. Source material: blood. This chain uses TRBV12-3 or TRBV12-4 with TRBJ2-2; 8 bases agree with TRBD1. The receptor was derived from a woman between 55 and 75 years old in good health. The CDR3 coding sequence is TGTGCCAGCAGGACGGACAGGGTGGTCGGGGAGCTGTTTTTT. Amino acids: CASRTDRVVGELFF.